These T cell receptor beta chains were read from a single sample in a study of long-term antiretroviral therapy in people with HIV. Clones were sequenced by immunoSEQ multiplex PCR, and TCRdb holds only the in-frame ones, with some missing. In the table there are 29,000 or so clones, around 93% of which are singletons. The sample here was unsorted PBMCs, taken around 7.4 years after starting antiretroviral therapy. The source of these receptors is a man in his forties or fifties with HIV. CDR3s leave out the opening cysteine and the closing phenylalanine or tryptophan.

v_gene: TRBV5-1; j_gene: TRBJ1-5; CDR3aa: ASSLEGDSNQPQH
v_gene: TRBV11-2; j_gene: TRBJ1-4; CDR3aa: ASSPIRVATNEKLF
v_gene: TRBV5-4; j_gene: TRBJ2-2; CDR3aa: ASSLSGVNTGELF
v_gene: TRBV2; j_gene: TRBJ2-1; CDR3aa: ASSEWQASSYNEQF
v_gene: TRBV11-2; j_gene: TRBJ2-6; CDR3aa: ASSETTGLSGANVLT
v_gene: TRBV28; j_gene: TRBJ1-2; CDR3aa: ASSLVKRDGYT
v_gene: TRBV27; j_gene: TRBJ1-2; CDR3aa: ASSSAGSRDGYT
v_gene: TRBV5-1; j_gene: TRBJ2-5; CDR3aa: ASSLVPGGVETQY
v_gene: TRBV2; j_gene: TRBJ1-1; CDR3aa: ASSDSNRNTEAF
v_gene: TRBV5-1; j_gene: NA; CDR3aa: ASSLRDGDYEQY
v_gene: TRBV19; j_gene: TRBJ2-1; CDR3aa: ASSKQGADEQF
v_gene: TRBV27; j_gene: TRBJ2-4; CDR3aa: ASSFRVDRGRRESKNIQY
v_gene: TRBV19; j_gene: TRBJ2-2; CDR3aa: ASSPGTSGNTGELF
v_gene: TRBV9; j_gene: TRBJ2-3; CDR3aa: ASSEGGGAGTDTQY
v_gene: TRBV6-1; j_gene: TRBJ2-1; CDR3aa: ASEGRTGNEQF
v_gene: TRBV9; j_gene: TRBJ2-2; CDR3aa: ASSVGSRTGGANTGELF
v_gene: TRBV19; j_gene: TRBJ1-1; CDR3aa: ASGTGDLNTEAF
v_gene: TRBV5-1; j_gene: TRBJ1-4; CDR3aa: ASSPDEDYEKLF
v_gene: TRBV4-3; j_gene: TRBJ2-1; CDR3aa: ASSQEFSGVSYNEQF
v_gene: TRBV19; j_gene: TRBJ1-2; CDR3aa: ASNPGLNYGYT
v_gene: TRBV9; j_gene: TRBJ2-2; CDR3aa: ASSTGRLNTGELF
v_gene: TRBV25-1; j_gene: TRBJ1-1; CDR3aa: ASSNGLGTEAF
v_gene: TRBV5-4; j_gene: TRBJ2-7; CDR3aa: ASREYTGTTYEQY
v_gene: TRBV12-5; j_gene: TRBJ2-7; CDR3aa: ASGLGDRGYHEQY
v_gene: TRBV10-3; j_gene: TRBJ1-6; CDR3aa: AISETGESPLH
v_gene: TRBV4-2; j_gene: TRBJ2-7; CDR3aa: ASSQAPGVSYEQY
v_gene: TRBV18; j_gene: TRBJ1-5; CDR3aa: ASSPTFNQPQH
v_gene: TRBV6-5; j_gene: TRBJ1-4; CDR3aa: ASSRGQVNEKLF
v_gene: TRBV7-9; j_gene: TRBJ1-4; CDR3aa: ASSFPSTTNEKLF
v_gene: TRBV7-9; j_gene: TRBJ1-6; CDR3aa: ASSLEAGQPSEAPLH
v_gene: TRBV2; j_gene: TRBJ2-1; CDR3aa: ASRAGGGAVDNEQF
v_gene: TRBV6-1; j_gene: TRBJ1-2; CDR3aa: ASSEAWTANYGYT
v_gene: TRBV30; j_gene: TRBJ2-4; CDR3aa: AWSVGGMAKNIQY
v_gene: TRBV7-8; j_gene: TRBJ2-1; CDR3aa: ASSSPGGGRHEQF
v_gene: TRBV9; j_gene: TRBJ2-6; CDR3aa: ASSVVGRSGANVLT
v_gene: TRBV12-5; j_gene: TRBJ1-5; CDR3aa: ASDLSDSYSNQPQH
v_gene: TRBV30; j_gene: TRBJ1-1; CDR3aa: AWKGVLTEAF
v_gene: TRBV5-1; j_gene: TRBJ2-1; CDR3aa: ASSPRGTSGGSYNEQF
v_gene: TRBV7-7; j_gene: TRBJ2-2; CDR3aa: ASSPQGHGELF
v_gene: TRBV6-5; j_gene: TRBJ1-2; CDR3aa: ASSYLQGLTIPSYT
v_gene: TRBV30; j_gene: TRBJ2-2; CDR3aa: AWSVKGGPGELF
v_gene: TRBV7-9; j_gene: TRBJ2-7; CDR3aa: ASSSTSGGTLRLEQY
v_gene: TRBV15; j_gene: TRBJ2-2; CDR3aa: ATSRGGGLSTGELF
v_gene: TRBV30; j_gene: TRBJ2-7; CDR3aa: AWSKGGNYEQY
v_gene: TRBV4-2; j_gene: TRBJ2-5; CDR3aa: ASSQDRSQGAGTQY
v_gene: TRBV27; j_gene: TRBJ2-7; CDR3aa: ASSPQVMASGYEQY
v_gene: TRBV14; j_gene: TRBJ2-7; CDR3aa: ASSQGPASGQY
v_gene: TRBV14; j_gene: TRBJ1-1; CDR3aa: ASSRKGNTEAF
v_gene: TRBV28; j_gene: TRBJ2-6; CDR3aa: ASSSQDFSGANVLT
v_gene: TRBV6-4; j_gene: TRBJ2-6; CDR3aa: ASSEGAGANVLT
v_gene: TRBV7-3; j_gene: TRBJ1-2; CDR3aa: ASSLTPPGGADYGYT
v_gene: TRBV9; j_gene: TRBJ1-5; CDR3aa: ASSAGQDSNQPQH
v_gene: TRBV6-5; j_gene: TRBJ2-5; CDR3aa: ASSLSGTQETQY
v_gene: TRBV5-4; j_gene: TRBJ2-3; CDR3aa: ASSSGAERVQDTQY
v_gene: TRBV19; j_gene: TRBJ1-4; CDR3aa: ASRLRGGGEKLF
v_gene: TRBV28; j_gene: TRBJ2-2; CDR3aa: ASSLTGELF
v_gene: TRBV10-3; j_gene: TRBJ1-1; CDR3aa: AITTGASTEAF
v_gene: TRBV7-2; j_gene: TRBJ1-2; CDR3aa: ASSFKGPGKGYT
v_gene: TRBV5-5; j_gene: TRBJ1-1; CDR3aa: ASSLAGNTEAF
v_gene: TRBV7-9; j_gene: TRBJ1-3; CDR3aa: ASSQNPGNTIY